This T cell receptor (beta chain) was recorded in a study of OX40 agonist ivuxolimab in advanced cancers. The wider study: Prior checkpoint blockade (anti-PD-1, anti-PD-L1 or anti-CTLA-4) was permitted; 35% to 50% had it.

Concerning this clone: The antigen is unknown.

Profiling relied on immunoSEQ multiplex PCR, and the TCRdb table lists in-frame clones only, not all of them. The data hold tens of thousands of clones, with about 94% observed a single time. Study observations and caveats: In the 0.1 to 3.0 mg/kg range, CD4+ and CD8+ blood T cells had expanded clonally by week 6.

This clonotype was sampled from an adult with an advanced solid tumor such as melanoma, head and neck, liver or kidney cancer. The sample in question was CD4+ or CD8+ T cells sorted from blood, obtained in a trial of the OX40 agonist ivuxolimab.

Here the CDR3 reads CASSPISGTNYEQYF. DNA of the CDR3: TGTGCCAGCAGCCCTATCAGCGGGACCAACTACGAGCAGTACTTC. The rearrangement links TRBV11-2 to TRBJ2-7; 7 nucleotides align to TRBD2. This CDR3 contains 15 residues. V lost 5 bases and J lost 3; bases outside the gene matches: 10. The germline gives CDR1 SGHAT, CDR2 FQNNGV.